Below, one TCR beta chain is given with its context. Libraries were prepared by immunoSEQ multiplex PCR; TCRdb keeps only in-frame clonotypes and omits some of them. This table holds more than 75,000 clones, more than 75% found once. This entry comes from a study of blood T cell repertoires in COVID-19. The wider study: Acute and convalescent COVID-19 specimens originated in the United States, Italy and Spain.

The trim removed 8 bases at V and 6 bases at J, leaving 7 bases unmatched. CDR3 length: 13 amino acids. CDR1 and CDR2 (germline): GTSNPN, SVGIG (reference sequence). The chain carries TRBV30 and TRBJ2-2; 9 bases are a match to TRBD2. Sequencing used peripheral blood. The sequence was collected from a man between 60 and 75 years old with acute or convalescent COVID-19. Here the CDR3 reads CARTAGGPGELFF. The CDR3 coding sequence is TGTGCCCGAACGGCGGGGGGGCCCGGGGAGCTGTTTTTT.